This entry lists 14 T cell receptor beta chains sequenced from one sample in a study of cytomegalovirus exposure and HLA in healthy donors. Vbeta (60) and Jbeta (13) primers were used in the PCR. Produced via immunoSEQ multiplex PCR; TCRdb's table is partial and in-frame only. The table lists about 130,000 clones, around 80% of them singletons. The sample consisted of PBMCs. The receptor source for this set is a woman aged 40 to 55 in good health and CMV-seronegative.

The CDR3 nucleotides read TGTGCCAGCAGCTCAAGCGGGGGAATCGGGGAGCTGTTTTTT. It translates to CASSSSGGIGELFF. The chain recombines TRBV7-2 with TRBJ2-2; TRBD2 matches 8 bases. Germline loops: CDR1 SGHTA, CDR2 FQGNSA. The CDR3 has 14 residues. After removal of 4 bases from V and 7 bases from J, the junction contained 5 bases not matched to a gene.

The chain employs TRBV6-5 and TRBJ2-7, with 9 bases lining up with TRBD2. The ends lost 7 bases at V and 0 bases at J; junction bases unmatched: 7. The length of the CDR3 is 15 residues. Germline CDR1 and CDR2: MNHEY and SVGAGI. As DNA, the CDR3 is TGTGCCAGCACCCTCCTAGCGGGGACCTCCTACGAGCAGTACTTC. This codes for CASTLLAGTSYEQYF.

This chain joins TRBV28 and TRBJ1-5; D unclear. The CDR3 is 14 amino acids. V dropped 3 bases and J dropped 3 bases, with 9 bases sitting between them. CDR1 is MDHEN and CDR2 is SYDVKM in the germline V gene. The CDR3: CASSFGGNNQPQHF. In DNA, the CDR3 is TGTGCCAGCAGTTTTGGAGGGAACAATCAGCCCCAGCATTTT.

This chain links TRBV9 with TRBJ1-2; 10 bases are a match to TRBD1. The CDR3 spans 13 residues. Germline V gene sequence: CDR1 SGDLS, CDR2 YYNGEE. Trimming took 4 bases from V and 8 from J; bases not matched to a gene: 5. CDR3 DNA sequence: TGTGCCAGCAGCCGGGACAGGGGCGAAGGCTACACCTTC. Residues: CASSRDRGEGYTF.

The count of this clone is one. The rearrangement joins TRBV6-6 to TRBJ1-1; D call uncertain. In germline, CDR1 is MNHNY, CDR2 SVGAGI (reference sequence). The CDR3 runs 11 residues. Trimming removed 6 bases at V and 5 bases at J, with 7 bases between. DNA for the CDR3: TGTGCCAGCAGAAGGGAGACTGAAGCTTTCTTT. Translating it yields CASRRETEAFF.

This sequence joins TRBV11-2 and TRBJ2-1; perhaps TRBD1 as D (5 bases). The ends were cut back, 6 bases at V and 7 bases at J, with 7 bases in the middle. Germline V gene data show CDR1 as SGHAT and CDR2 as FQNNGV. The CDR3 is 11 residues long. The CDR3 region is CASRGLNEQFF. Written as DNA, the CDR3 is TGTGCCAGCAGGGGGCTAAATGAGCAGTTCTTC.

This sequence joins TRBV4-1 and TRBJ1-5; D is undetermined. The length of the CDR3 is 12 residues. Germline CDR1 reads MGHRA; CDR2 reads YSYEKL. Trimming pared 0 bases from V and 6 bases from J, leaving 3 bases between. The CDR3 is CASSQDGQPQHF. The CDR3, as DNA: TGCGCCAGCAGCCAAGACGGTCAGCCCCAGCATTTT.

Notes on this clone: The junction departs from the called germline gene at one end, perhaps through a read error. The chain links TRBV28 to TRBJ1-2; D ambiguous. CDR3 length: 14 residues. Germline-derived CDR1 and CDR2 are MDHEN and SYDVKM. The CDR3 loop is CASSTSWAPYGHTF. The DNA of the CDR3 is TGTGCCAGCAGTACCTCGTGGGCCCCCTATGGCCACACCTTC.

The genes are TRBV5-1 and TRBJ2-5; 10 nucleotides agree with TRBD2. CDR1 SGHRS and CDR2 YFSETQ come from the germline V gene. With 4 bases clipped from V and 3 bases from J, the junction kept 6 bases outside the gene matches. The CDR3 spans 15 residues. In DNA, the CDR3 is TGCGCCAGCAGCGTAAGCGGGAGGGCCGAAGAGACCCAGTACTTC. As protein: CASSVSGRAEETQYF.

This clone occurred once. This sequence joins TRBV6-5 and TRBJ2-3; 8 bases agree with TRBD2. Losses at the gene ends were 6 bases for V and 9 bases for J; bases not matched to a gene: 5. This CDR3 contains 12 residues. Germline lookup yields CDR1 MNHEY and CDR2 SVGAGI. The CDR3 DNA reads as TGTGCCAGCAGCGGGGGGGACCGAACGCAGTATTTT. Residues: CASSGGDRTQYF.

This chain uses TRBV30 with TRBJ1-4, with a tentative D call TRBD1 (6 bases). The CDR3 spans 12 residues. CDR1 is GTSNPN, CDR2 SVGIG, per germline (reference sequence). The V gene lost 3 bases and the J gene lost 8 bases, with 10 bases spanning the gap. CDR3 nucleotides: TGTGCCTGGAGGGGACAAGGGGAAAAACTGTTTTTT. Protein sequence: CAWRGQGEKLFF.

The chain's CDR3 is CASSQEDRVLYRYEQYF. The CDR3 DNA reads as TGTGCCAGCAGCCAAGAAGACAGGGTCCTTTACCGGTACGAGCAGTACTTC. The gene calls are TRBV14 and TRBJ2-5; 7 nucleotides align to TRBD1. The J call is doubtful: the DNA matches TRBJ2-7 better. Looked up from germline, CDR1 is SGHDN and CDR2 is FVKESK. CDR3 length: 17 residues.

This clone was counted between two and nine times. This chain connects TRBV30 to TRBJ1-6; D unresolved. The V and J ends lost 4 bases and 1 base respectively, with 5 bases between them. Germline CDR1 reads GTSNPN; CDR2 reads SVGIG (reference sequence). This CDR3 contains 13 residues. The CDR3 reads CAWTGSYNSPLHF. CDR3 coding DNA: TGTGCCTGGACCGGGTCCTATAATTCACCCCTCCACTTT.

V usage is TRBV7-8 and J usage is TRBJ2-7; TRBD1 matches at 8 bases. Germline CDR1 and CDR2: SGHVS and FQNEAQ. V trimming: 3 bases; J trimming: 4 bases; junction bases outside the gene matches: 5. The CDR3 contains 14 residues. CDR3 sequence: CASSFGTGPYEQYF. CDR3 coding DNA: TGTGCCAGCAGCTTCGGGACAGGACCTTACGAGCAGTACTTC.